The 30 T cell receptor beta chains in this list originate from one sample, sequenced in a study of T cells in Graves' hyperthyroidism and ophthalmopathy (dated by TCRdb to about 2019). Library creation used multiplex PCR. The sequencing machine was an Illumina HiSeq 2000. The TCR beta CDR3 regions were amplified from the RNA transcripts. A first-round RT-PCR of the TCR CDR3 used the HTBI primer set with the Qiagen OneStep RT-PCR kit. TCRdb reran the public reads through fastp at Q25 and MiXCR, keeping productive beta chains. Rows are combined by CDR3 protein, so each entry shows the most common genes and DNA. Counted in this sample were 450,000 to 600,000 distinct CDR3 sequences; just under 20% of them appeared once. The ten largest clones represent approximately 48% of the sample. The sample taken for sequencing was blood. Every receptor here comes from a man aged 40-49 years with Graves' ophthalmopathy.

This chain uses TRBV7-9 with TRBJ2-1; no firm D call. V lost 5 bases and J lost 10, with 9 bases in between. The CDR3 totals 11 residues. The germline V gene encodes CDR1 SEHNR and CDR2 FQNEAQ (reference sequence). The CDR3 loop reads CASSLLGEQFF. In DNA, the CDR3 is TGTGCCAGCAGCCTCCTAGGAGAGCAGTTCTTC.

This clonotype has more than one count but fewer than ten. The chain recombines TRBV18 with TRBJ2-7; D ambiguous. Germline V gene data show CDR1 as KGHSH and CDR2 as LQKENI. This CDR3 has 15 residues. The germline V and J ends were trimmed by 2 bases and 2 bases, with 13 bases remaining between them. DNA for the CDR3: TGTGCCAGCTCACCAGGTGTGGGCATCACCTACGAGCAGTACTTC. It is translated as CASSPGVGITYEQYF. Looking up the rest from reference TRBV18 and TRBJ2-7 gives the full variable domain: NAGVMQNPRHLVRRRGQEARLRCSPMKGHSHVYWYRQLPEEGLKFMVYLQKENIIDESGMPKERFSAEFPKEGPSILRIQQVVRGDSAAYFCASSPGVGITYEQYFGPGTRLTVT.

This chain links TRBV12-3 or TRBV12-4 with TRBJ1-5; D is unclear. The CDR3 has 15 residues. V lost 4 bases and J lost 4, with 14 bases in between. CDR3 bases: TGTGCCAGCAGTTCGGACGTTGGTAGGAATCAGCCCCAGCATTTT. Protein sequence: CASSSDVGRNQPQHF.

The V call is TRBV2, the J call TRBJ1-3; D is unclear. Trimming stripped 8 bases from V and 4 bases from J, with 9 bases between. Germline assignment: CDR1 SNHLY and CDR2 FYNNEI. CDR3 size: 12 residues. CDR3 loop: CASLTTGNTIYF. CDR3 nucleotides: TGTGCCAGCCTAACGACAGGAAACACCATATATTTT.

This clonotype appeared a few times. This chain links TRBV6-1 with TRBJ2-1; D possibly corresponds to TRBD1 (5 bases). The V gene's germline CDR1 is MNHNS and CDR2 SASEGT. V shed 6 bases and J shed 0 bases, with 15 bases lying between them. CDR3 length equals 16 residues. CDR3 loop: CASRRQPSSSYNEQFF. As DNA, the CDR3 is TGTGCCAGCAGAAGACAGCCCTCGAGCTCCTACAATGAGCAGTTCTTC.

The V gene is TRBV15, the J gene TRBJ2-1, with TRBD2 matching over 9 bases. This CDR3 comprises 15 residues. Germline V CDR1 and CDR2: LNHNV, YYDKDF (reference sequence). J gave up 8 bases and V 4 bases, and 9 bases lay outside the gene matches. The CDR3 protein is CATSISSGETDEQFF. The CDR3 bases are TGTGCCACCAGCATCTCTAGCGGGGAAACGGATGAGCAGTTCTTC.

This clonotype was counted only a few times. The V call is TRBV6-4, the J call TRBJ2-2, with 10 bases that match TRBD2. The CDR3 sequence is 16 residues long. Germline CDR1 is MRHNA and CDR2 is SNTAGT. V lost 4 bases and J lost 0; bases outside the gene matches: 2. In DNA form, the CDR3 reads TGTGCCAGCAGTGGGACTAGCGGTGCGAACACCGGGGAGCTGTTTTTT. Its protein product is CASSGTSGANTGELFF.

The chain combines TRBV7-8 with TRBJ2-7; the D gene is possibly TRBD2 (6 bases). V was pared by 5 bases and J by 6 bases, with 14 bases between. The CDR3 length is 13 residues. Per germline, CDR1 SGHVS and CDR2 FQNEAQ. DNA for the CDR3: TGTGCCAGCAGCCCGGGACTTCGGTCCGAGCAGTACTTC. Translated, it gives CASSPGLRSEQYF.

At least ten counts were recorded for this clonotype. The chain employs TRBV20-1 and TRBJ1-1; TRBD1 aligns across 7 bases. Losses at the gene ends were 0 bases for V and 3 bases for J; bases not matched to a gene: 4. CDR3 length equals 14 residues. The germline V gene has CDR1 DFQATT and CDR2 SNEGSKA (reference sequence). The CDR3 protein is CSARDPQGYTEAFF. DNA for the CDR3: TGCAGTGCTAGAGACCCACAGGGGTACACTGAAGCTTTCTTT.

The chain employs TRBV10-3 and TRBJ2-3; perhaps TRBD1 as D (6 bases). CDR1 is ENHRY and CDR2 is SYGVKD in the germline V gene. V was pared by 7 bases and J by 0 bases, with 14 bases between. The CDR3 is 15 amino acids. This CDR3 is CAITSGQHSTDTQYF. In DNA, the CDR3 is TGTGCCATCACCTCAGGACAGCATAGCACAGATACGCAGTATTTT.

This clonotype was counted at least ten times. The chain has TRBV6-1 and TRBJ2-7; 9 nucleotides align to TRBD1. The CDR3 runs 14 residues. The germline CDR1 and CDR2 sequences are MNHNS and SASEGT. V trimming: 6 bases; J trimming: 4 bases; junction bases outside the gene matches: 7. CDR3: CASRISGQGYEQYF. In nucleotides, the CDR3 is TGTGCCAGCAGGATCTCGGGACAGGGTTACGAGCAGTACTTC.

The chain is built from TRBV20-1 and TRBJ2-5, with D possibly being TRBD1 (5 bases). This CDR3 spans 13 amino acids. CDR1 and CDR2 (germline): DFQATT, SNEGSKA (reference sequence). Trimming cost V 3 bases and J 4 bases, with 12 bases left between them. This CDR3 reads CSARFDRRETQYF. CDR3 coding DNA: TGCAGTGCTAGGTTTGACAGAAGAGAGACCCAGTACTTC.

This clonotype was counted many times. The V call is TRBV6-1, the J call TRBJ2-1; 10 nucleotides line up with TRBD2. This CDR3 comprises 16 residues. Germline trimming cut 5 bases from V and 3 bases from J; bases unmatched to any gene: 7. The germline CDR1 and CDR2 sequences are MNHNS and SASEGT. CDR3 nucleotide sequence: TGTGCCAGCAGTTCCGGGACTAGCGATCACTACAATGAGCAGTTCTTC. This sequence encodes CASSSGTSDHYNEQFF.

This clonotype appeared many times. This chain links TRBV5-1 with TRBJ1-1, with unresolved D. V was clipped by 2 bases and J by 1 base, with 9 bases between them. This CDR3 spans 14 amino acids. From germline, CDR1 is SGHRS and CDR2 YFSETQ. This CDR3 reads CASSFRTGNTEAFF. The DNA of the CDR3 is TGCGCCAGCAGCTTCCGGACGGGGAACACTGAAGCTTTCTTT.

The CDR3 is CAWSAKQARGLETQYF. The CDR3, as DNA: TGTGCCTGGAGTGCTAAACAAGCCAGGGGGCTGGAGACCCAGTACTTC. The genes are TRBV30 and TRBJ2-5, with TRBD1 matching 8 bases. V lost 1 base, J lost 5 bases, and 12 bases stayed unmatched. CDR3 length: 16 residues. Looked up from germline, CDR1 is GTSNPN and CDR2 is SVGIG (reference sequence).

The chain links TRBV7-3 to TRBJ2-7; the D is unclear. Germline V lookup: CDR1 SGHTA, CDR2 FQGTGA. Trimming pared 1 base from V and 3 bases from J, leaving 13 bases between. CDR3 size: 15 residues. CDR3 DNA: TGTGCCAGCAGCTTAAAGTCCCTCCTACTCTACGAGCAGTACTTC. This sequence encodes CASSLKSLLLYEQYF.

This clonotype was seen only a few times. The V call is TRBV6-2 or TRBV6-3, the J call TRBJ2-3, with 14 bases matching TRBD2. V was pared by 5 bases and J by 4 bases, with 8 bases of the junction left unmatched. From germline, CDR1 is MNHEY and CDR2 SVGEGT. This CDR3 contains 17 residues. The CDR3 bases are TGTGCCAGCAGTCTCCGACTAGCGGGAGGGCCCCCAGATACGCAGTATTTT. It translates to CASSLRLAGGPPDTQYF.

This clonotype was detected a few times. The CDR3 DNA follows: TGTGCCAGCAGTTATACAACTAGCCATGAGCAGTTCTTC. Its protein is CASSYTTSHEQFF. The V gene is TRBV27, the J gene TRBJ2-1, with D maybe TRBD2 (6 bases). Looked up from germline, CDR1 is MNHEY and CDR2 is SMNVEV (reference sequence). This CDR3 has 13 residues. The V end lost 4 bases, the J end lost 8 bases, and 12 bases lay between the germline ends.

This clonotype has ten or more counts. V and J are TRBV18 and TRBJ2-1; 8 bases map to TRBD2. Unmatched junction bases numbered 8, after V lost 0 bases and J lost 7 bases. CDR1 and CDR2 from the germline V gene are KGHSH and LQKENI. This CDR3 region has 16 residues. The CDR3 DNA is TGTGCCAGCTCACCACCAGTCGCGGGGGGTGTAAATGAGCAGTTCTTC. Translated: CASSPPVAGGVNEQFF.

The chain is built from TRBV6-2 or TRBV6-3 and TRBJ1-2; 10 bases are shared with TRBD1. Per germline, CDR1 MNHEY and CDR2 SVGEGT. V trimming: 6 bases; J trimming: 3 bases; junction bases outside the gene matches: 16. This CDR3 region has 18 residues. CDR3 region: CASRSTGTGDNYDYGYTF. CDR3 nucleotide sequence: TGTGCCAGCAGATCGACCGGGACAGGGGACAATTACGACTATGGCTACACCTTC.

This clonotype was seen more than once but under ten times. The V call is TRBV28, the J call TRBJ1-3, with D hard to call. The V end was cut by 8 bases, the J end by 3 bases, with 14 bases between. The CDR3 has 14 residues. The germline V gene encodes CDR1 MDHEN and CDR2 SYDVKM. CDR3 in DNA: TGTGCCAGCGGCCCCACGGGCTTTGGAAACACCATATATTTT. Protein: CASGPTGFGNTIYF.

This clonotype was recorded a few times. The CDR3 sequence is CASSPPTRGSGTGELFF. The CDR3 DNA follows: TGTGCCAGCTCACCACCCACCAGGGGCTCGGGCACCGGGGAGCTGTTTTTT. This chain uses TRBV18 with TRBJ2-2; D may be TRBD1 (6 bases). V was trimmed by 0 bases and J by 4 bases, leaving 15 bases between them. There are 17 residues in the CDR3. CDR1 KGHSH and CDR2 LQKENI come from the germline V gene.

This sequence joins TRBV4-2 and TRBJ2-3; TRBD2 aligns across 10 bases. Germline V lookup: CDR1 LGHNA, CDR2 YNFKEQ. CDR3 length: 13 amino acids. Trimming took 2 bases from V and 10 from J; bases not matched to a gene: 3. The CDR3 protein is CASSQPSGSPQYF. CDR3 DNA sequence: TGTGCCAGCAGCCAACCTAGCGGGAGTCCGCAGTATTTT.

This clonotype was seen ten or more times. The V and J genes are TRBV7-8 and TRBJ2-7, with 9 bases identical to TRBD2. The CDR3 extends over 13 amino acids. Trimming at V came to 1 base and at J to 7 bases, leaving 2 bases not matched to a gene. Germline CDR1 reads SGHVS; CDR2 reads FQNEAQ. The CDR3 here is CASSLELAGEQYF. The CDR3 DNA follows: TGTGCCAGCAGCTTAGAACTAGCGGGTGAGCAGTACTTC.

At least ten counts were recorded for this clonotype. V is TRBV9 and J is TRBJ1-2, with 7 bases matching TRBD1. CDR1 and CDR2 from the germline V gene are SGDLS and YYNGEE. The CDR3 runs to 16 residues. Unmatched junction bases numbered 11, after V lost 0 bases and J lost 6 bases. CDR3 DNA sequence: TGTGCCAGCAGCGTAGATCCCCAGGGGGGCGCGGATGGCTACACCTTC. Amino acid sequence: CASSVDPQGGADGYTF.

This clonotype was found many times. The CDR3 loop is CSARFGEQFF. In DNA form, the CDR3 reads TGCAGTGCTAGATTCGGGGAGCAGTTCTTC. This chain joins TRBV20-1 and TRBJ2-1; no reliable D call. The length of the CDR3 is 10 residues. Germline CDR1 reads DFQATT; CDR2 reads SNEGSKA (reference sequence). V was cut by 2 bases and J by 10 bases, with 6 bases left in between.

As for this clonotype: This could be a read error, since a much larger clone is one nucleotide away. Since the CDR3 does not end with the conserved phenylalanine or tryptophan, this likely comes from a read error. The chain links TRBV20-1 to TRBJ2-1, with D perhaps TRBD2 (6 bases). Germline V gene sequence: CDR1 DFQATT, CDR2 SNEGSKA (reference sequence). The CDR3 length is 14 residues. The DNA for the CDR3 is TGCAGTGCCAGAGCCCTAGCGAGTTACAATGAGCAGTTCCTC. This gives the protein CSARALASYNEQFL.

The rearrangement joins TRBV2 to TRBJ2-5, with 9 bases matching TRBD2. CDR1 is SNHLY, CDR2 FYNNEI, per germline. The CDR3 is made up of 15 amino acids. Unmatched junction bases numbered 11, after V lost 7 bases and J lost 5 bases. CDR3 nucleotide sequence: TGTGCCAGCACCCTTAGCGGGGGCACCGGGGAGACCCAGTACTTC. It yields the protein CASTLSGGTGETQYF.

This clonotype has ten or more counts. The rearrangement joins TRBV5-1 to TRBJ1-1; no definite D call. The CDR3 covers 14 residues. V gave up 1 base and J gave up 1 base, with 8 bases separating them. Germline V lookup: CDR1 SGHRS, CDR2 YFSETQ. CDR3 amino acids: CASSLNPGNTEAFF. CDR3 sequence (DNA): TGCGCCAGCAGCTTGAATCCCGGGAACACTGAAGCTTTCTTT.

The table lists this clonotype with a few counts. The J gene is TRBJ2-1, the V gene TRBV9; D possibly corresponds to TRBD1 (6 bases). Trimming left V 0 bases short and J 6 bases short, with 16 bases between. The CDR3 covers 16 residues. Germline V gene lookup returns CDR1 SGDLS and CDR2 YYNGEE. The CDR3: CASSVGGRGRLNEQFF. In DNA, the CDR3 is TGTGCCAGCAGCGTAGGAGGCAGGGGACGCCTCAATGAGCAGTTCTTC.